This TCR beta chain appears in the sequencing data of a study of patients and donors after allogeneic stem cell transplantation. One entry per CDR3 protein results from TCRdb running MiXCR on the RT-PCR reads. The sample comprises approximately 170,000 distinct CDR3 sequences, about a quarter of which are singletons, and roughly a quarter rests with the top ten. Sequencing was carried out using blood, either unsorted or a sorted T cell fraction (not recorded which). This clonotype originated in a human donor who was either an allogeneic HSCT recipient or a stem cell or donor lymphocyte infusion donor (not recorded which). It is not recorded whose cells these are; they may come from a transplant donor.

Here the CDR3 DNA reads TGCAGTGCTAGCGGAGACTCCTACAATGAGCAGTTCTTC. As protein: CSASGDSYNEQFF. The rearrangement uses TRBV20-1 and TRBJ2-1, with D unresolved. Per the germline V gene, CDR1 is DFQATT and CDR2 is SNEGSKA (reference sequence). The CDR3 is 13 amino acids. V was pared by 3 bases and J by 0 bases, with 6 bases between.